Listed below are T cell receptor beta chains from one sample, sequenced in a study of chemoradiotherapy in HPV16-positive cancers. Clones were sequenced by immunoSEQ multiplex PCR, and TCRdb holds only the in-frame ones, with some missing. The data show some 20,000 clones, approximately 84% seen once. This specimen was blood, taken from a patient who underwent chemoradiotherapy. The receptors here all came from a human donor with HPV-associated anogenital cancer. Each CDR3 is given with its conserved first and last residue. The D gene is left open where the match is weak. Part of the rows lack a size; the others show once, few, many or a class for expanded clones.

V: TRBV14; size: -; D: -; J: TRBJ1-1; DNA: TGTGCCAGCAGCCAAGTGGGCGTAAACTGGAACACTGAAGCTTTCTTT; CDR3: CASSQVGVNWNTEAFF
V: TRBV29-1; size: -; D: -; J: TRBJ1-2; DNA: TGCAGCGTTGTGCAAGGGATCGACTATGGCTACACCTTC; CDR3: CSVVQGIDYGYTF
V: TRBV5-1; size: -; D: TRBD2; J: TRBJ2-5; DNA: TGCGCCAGCAGCTTTACTAGCGGGGCCGGGGAGACCCAGTACTTC; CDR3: CASSFTSGAGETQYF
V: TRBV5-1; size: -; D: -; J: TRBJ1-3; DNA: TGCGCCAGCAGCCTCGCACAGGGTACCTCTGGAAACACCATATATTTT; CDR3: CASSLAQGTSGNTIYF
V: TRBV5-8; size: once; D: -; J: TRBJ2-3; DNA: TGTGCCAGCAGCTTCCGGGGCCTGGCTACGCAGTATTTT; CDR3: CASSFRGLATQYF
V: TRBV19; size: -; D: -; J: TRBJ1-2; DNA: TGTGCCAGTAGTATATCGACAGATAACTATGGCTACACCTTC; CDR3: CASSISTDNYGYTF
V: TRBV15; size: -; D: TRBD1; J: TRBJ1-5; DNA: TGTGCCACCAGCAGAGTGGGGAGGGGGCATCAGCCCCAGCATTTT; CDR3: CATSRVGRGHQPQHF
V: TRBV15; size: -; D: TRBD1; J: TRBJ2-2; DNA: TGTGCCACCAGCAGACCCGGGACAGGGGGAAACACCGGGGAGCTGTTTTTT; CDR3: CATSRPGTGGNTGELFF
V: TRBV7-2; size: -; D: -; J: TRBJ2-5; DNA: TGTGCCAGCAGCTCAGAGGAGACCCAGTACTTC; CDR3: CASSSEETQYF
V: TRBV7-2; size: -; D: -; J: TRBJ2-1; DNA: TGTGCCAGCAGCTCCCGAAGGGGGGGGGCAGGACATGAGCAGTTCTTC; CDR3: CASSSRRGGAGHEQFF
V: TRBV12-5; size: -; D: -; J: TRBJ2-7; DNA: TGTGCTAGTGGTTTAGACGGCTACGAGCAGTACTTC; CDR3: CASGLDGYEQYF
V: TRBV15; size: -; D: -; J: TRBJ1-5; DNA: TGTGCCACCAGCAGAGATTTAGTTGATAGCAATCAGCCCCAGCATTTT; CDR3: CATSRDLVDSNQPQHF
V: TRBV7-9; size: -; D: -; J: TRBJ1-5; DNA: TGTGCCAGCAGCTTATACGGGAAGACAGCTAATAATCAGCCCCAGCATTTT; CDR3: CASSLYGKTANNQPQHF
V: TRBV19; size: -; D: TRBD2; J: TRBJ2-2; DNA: TGTGCCAGTTGTGGACTAGCGGGGGCCGGGGAGCTGTTTTTT; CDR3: CASCGLAGAGELFF
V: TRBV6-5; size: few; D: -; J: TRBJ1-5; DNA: TGTGCCAGCAGCTACCTACCCGACAGGAATCAGCCCCAGCATTTT; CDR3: CASSYLPDRNQPQHF
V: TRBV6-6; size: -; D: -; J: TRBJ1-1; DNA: TGTGCCAGCAGTTTCCAGGGGCCGGGGACTGAAGCTTTCTTT; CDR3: CASSFQGPGTEAFF
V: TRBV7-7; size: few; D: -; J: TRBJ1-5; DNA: TGTGCCAGCAGCTCCGGACCCAATCAGCCCCAGCATTTT; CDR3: CASSSGPNQPQHF
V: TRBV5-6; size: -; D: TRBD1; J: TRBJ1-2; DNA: TGTGCCAGCCAGCTGGGGACAGGGGATGGCTACACCTTC; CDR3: CASQLGTGDGYTF
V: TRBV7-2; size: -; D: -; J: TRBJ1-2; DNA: TGTGCCAGCAGCTTAGCCGGGGTTAATGGCTACACCTTC; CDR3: CASSLAGVNGYTF
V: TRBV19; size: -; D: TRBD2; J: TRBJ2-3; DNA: TGTGCCAGTAGTATAGGACTAGCGGATACGCAGTATTTT; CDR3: CASSIGLADTQYF
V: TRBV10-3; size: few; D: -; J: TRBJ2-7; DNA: TGTGCCATCAGTGACGAGACGGTAGCCTACGAGCAGTACTTC; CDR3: CAISDETVAYEQYF
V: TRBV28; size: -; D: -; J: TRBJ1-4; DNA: TGTGCCAGCAGCTCACAGGGCGCTAATGAAAAACTGTTTTTT; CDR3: CASSSQGANEKLFF
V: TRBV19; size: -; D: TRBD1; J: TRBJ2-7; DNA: TGTGCCAGTACTCAGACAGGGACGATCGCGGACGAGCAGTACTTC; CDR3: CASTQTGTIADEQYF
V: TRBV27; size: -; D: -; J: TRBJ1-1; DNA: TGTGCCAGCAGTTTAAGGGGGACGGGGGTTGAAGCTTTCTTT; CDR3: CASSLRGTGVEAFF
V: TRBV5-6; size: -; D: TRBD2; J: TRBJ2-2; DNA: TGTGCCAGCAGCTGGAGTCTAGCGGGGGCCGGGGAGCTGTTTTTT; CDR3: CASSWSLAGAGELFF
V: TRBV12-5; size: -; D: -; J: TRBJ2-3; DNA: TGTGCTAGTGGTAGTCTATCCGGCGGACACCTTAGCACAGATACGCAGTATTTT; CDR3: CASGSLSGGHLSTDTQYF
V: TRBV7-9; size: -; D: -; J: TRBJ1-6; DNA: TGTGCCAGCAGCGACGGGACGGGGAATTCACCCCTCCACTTT; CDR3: CASSDGTGNSPLHF
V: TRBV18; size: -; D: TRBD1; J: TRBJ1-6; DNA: TGTGCCAGCTCACCACAAGGACAGGGGAGCTCCTATAATTCACCCCTCCACTTT; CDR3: CASSPQGQGSSYNSPLHF
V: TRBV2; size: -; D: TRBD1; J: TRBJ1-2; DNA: TGTGCCAGCCGGGACAGGAGGACCAATAACTATGGCTACACCTTC; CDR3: CASRDRRTNNYGYTF
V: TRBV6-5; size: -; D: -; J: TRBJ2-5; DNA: TGTGCCAGCAGTTACAACGGCAGGCAAGAGACCCAGTACTTC; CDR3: CASSYNGRQETQYF
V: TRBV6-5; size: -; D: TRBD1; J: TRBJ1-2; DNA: TGTGCCAGCACCGGGGACAGGGAGGGATATGGCTACACCTTC; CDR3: CASTGDREGYGYTF
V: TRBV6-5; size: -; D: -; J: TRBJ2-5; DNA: TGTGCCAGCGGGGGGTGGGGGACCCAGTACTTC; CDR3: CASGGWGTQYF
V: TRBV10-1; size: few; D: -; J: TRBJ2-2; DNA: TGCGCCAGCAGTGGTGTAAGCGCCGGGGAGCTGTTTTTT; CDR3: CASSGVSAGELFF
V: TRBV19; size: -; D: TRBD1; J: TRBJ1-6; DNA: TGTGCCAGCCGGGACAGGGACATTAATTCACCCCTCCACTTT; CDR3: CASRDRDINSPLHF
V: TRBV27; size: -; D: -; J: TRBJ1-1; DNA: TGTGCCAGCAGTTCCACGAATATAAACACTGAAGCTTTCTTT; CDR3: CASSSTNINTEAFF
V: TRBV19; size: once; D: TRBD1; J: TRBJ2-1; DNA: TGTGCCAGTAGGAAGGGGGCGGCCAATGAGCAGTTCTTC; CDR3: CASRKGAANEQFF
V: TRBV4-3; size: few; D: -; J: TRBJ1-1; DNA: TGCGCCAGCAGCCAAGACTCTGGGGACACTGAAGCTTTCTTT; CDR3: CASSQDSGDTEAFF
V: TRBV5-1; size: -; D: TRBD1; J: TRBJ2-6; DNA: TGCGCCAGCAGTTTTCAGGGGGCGACTGGGGCCAACGTCCTGACTTTC; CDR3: CASSFQGATGANVLTF
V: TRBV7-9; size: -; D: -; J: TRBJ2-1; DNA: TGTGCCAGCAGCGTACAGGGAGGGTCCTACAATGAGCAGTTCTTC; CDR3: CASSVQGGSYNEQFF
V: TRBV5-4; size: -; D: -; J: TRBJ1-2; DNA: TGTGCCAGCAGCCACGTCGGTTTCTACACCTTC; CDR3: CASSHVGFYTF
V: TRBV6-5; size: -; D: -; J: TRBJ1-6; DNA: TGTGCCAGCAGTTCCCATTTTGATAATTCACCCCTCCACTTT; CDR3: CASSSHFDNSPLHF
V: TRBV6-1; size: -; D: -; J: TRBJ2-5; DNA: TGTGCCAGCAGACATACTTCCCAAGAGACCCAGTACTTC; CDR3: CASRHTSQETQYF
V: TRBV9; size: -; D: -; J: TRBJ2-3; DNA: TGTGCCAGCAGCGTTAGGGTGGACGGGGATACGCAGTATTTT; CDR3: CASSVRVDGDTQYF
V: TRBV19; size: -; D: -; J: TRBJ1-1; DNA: TGTGCCAGTAGTATAGGGGCAGGGATCAATACTGAAGCTTTCTTT; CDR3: CASSIGAGINTEAFF
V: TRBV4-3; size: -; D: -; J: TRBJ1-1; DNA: TGCGCCAGCAGCCAACTGGAGGGTTTGTCCATGAACACTGAAGCTTTCTTT; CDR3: CASSQLEGLSMNTEAFF
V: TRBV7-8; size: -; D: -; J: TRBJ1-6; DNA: TGTGCCAGCAGCTTAGTAGTCGGACAACTTTATAATTCACCCCTCCACTTT; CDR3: CASSLVVGQLYNSPLHF